The entry below describes one T cell receptor beta chain. Its antigen remains unknown. Trimming left V 6 bases short and J 9 bases short, with 21 bases between. CDR1 is SQVTM, CDR2 ANQGSEA, per germline. The CDR3 is made up of 14 amino acids. This library used roughly 400 ng RNA and molecular barcoded adaptors spanning alpha/delta and beta/gamma chains. TCRdb ran MiXCR on the reads and lists one entry per CDR3 protein. The sample includes 35,000 to 50,000 distinct CDR3 sequences, roughly an eighth seen only once; the top ten take 6.5% to 8.5%. This sample was taken from a study of read filtering for tumor transcriptome and immune sequencing. Study results and limitations: Compared with RNA-seq, IR-seq gave much higher clonotype depth and reliability.

The V gene is TRBV29-1, the J gene TRBJ2-1; maybe TRBD2 (6 bases). Material for sequencing was a population of CD138-negative cells sorted from bone marrow. The sequence came from a donor over 35 with multiple myeloma. CDR3 sequence reads: CSVRRGRDGGEQFF. The DNA for the CDR3 is TGCAGCGTCAGGCGGGGCAGGGATGGCGGTGAGCAGTTCTTC.